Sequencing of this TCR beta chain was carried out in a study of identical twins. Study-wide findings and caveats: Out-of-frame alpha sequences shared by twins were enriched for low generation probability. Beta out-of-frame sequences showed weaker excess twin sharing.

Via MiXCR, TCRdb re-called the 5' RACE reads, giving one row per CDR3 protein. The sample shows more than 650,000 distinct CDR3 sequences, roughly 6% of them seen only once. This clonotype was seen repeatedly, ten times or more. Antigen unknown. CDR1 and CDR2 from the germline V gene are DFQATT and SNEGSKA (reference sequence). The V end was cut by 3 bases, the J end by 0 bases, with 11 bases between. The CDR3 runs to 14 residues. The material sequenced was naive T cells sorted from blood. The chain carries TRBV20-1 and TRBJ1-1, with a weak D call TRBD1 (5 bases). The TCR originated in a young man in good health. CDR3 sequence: CSARFGGMNTEAFF. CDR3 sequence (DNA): TGCAGTGCTAGGTTCGGGGGGATGAACACTGAAGCTTTCTTT.